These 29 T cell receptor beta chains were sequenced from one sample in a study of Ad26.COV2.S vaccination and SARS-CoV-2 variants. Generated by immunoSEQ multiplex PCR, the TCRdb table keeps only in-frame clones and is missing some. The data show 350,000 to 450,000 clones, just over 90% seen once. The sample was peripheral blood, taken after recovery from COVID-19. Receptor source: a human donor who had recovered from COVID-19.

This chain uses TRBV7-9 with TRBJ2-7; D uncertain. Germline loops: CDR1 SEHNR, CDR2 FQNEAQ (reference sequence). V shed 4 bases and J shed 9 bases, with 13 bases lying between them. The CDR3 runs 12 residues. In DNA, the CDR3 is TGTGCCAGCAGCTCCGGACCCCTCGGGCAGTACTTC. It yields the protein CASSSGPLGQYF.

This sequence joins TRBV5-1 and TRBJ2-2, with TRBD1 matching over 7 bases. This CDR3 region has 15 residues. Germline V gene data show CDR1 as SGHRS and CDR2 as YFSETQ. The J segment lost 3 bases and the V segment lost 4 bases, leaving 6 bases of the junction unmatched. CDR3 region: CASSIPGGDTGELFF. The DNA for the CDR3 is TGCGCCAGCAGCATCCCAGGGGGTGACACCGGGGAGCTGTTTTTT.

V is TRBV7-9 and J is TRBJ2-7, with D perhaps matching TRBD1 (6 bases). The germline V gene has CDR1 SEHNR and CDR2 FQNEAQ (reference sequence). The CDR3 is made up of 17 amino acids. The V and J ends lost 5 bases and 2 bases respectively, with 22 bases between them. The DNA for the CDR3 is TGTGCCAGCAGCCCTCGACCCAGGGGAGAGAAACCCTACGAGCAGTACTTC. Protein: CASSPRPRGEKPYEQYF.

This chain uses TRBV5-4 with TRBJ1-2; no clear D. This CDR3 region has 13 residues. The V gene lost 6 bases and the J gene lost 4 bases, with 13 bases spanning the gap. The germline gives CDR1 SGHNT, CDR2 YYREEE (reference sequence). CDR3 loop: CASTNNGLYGYTF. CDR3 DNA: TGTGCCAGCACCAACAACGGCCTCTATGGCTACACCTTC.

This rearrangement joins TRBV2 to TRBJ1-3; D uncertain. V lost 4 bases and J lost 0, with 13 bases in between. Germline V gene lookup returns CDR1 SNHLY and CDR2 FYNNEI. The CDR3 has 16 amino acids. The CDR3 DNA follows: TGTGCCAGCAGTGGAGGGAACCTAATCTCTGGAAACACCATATATTTT. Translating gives CASSGGNLISGNTIYF. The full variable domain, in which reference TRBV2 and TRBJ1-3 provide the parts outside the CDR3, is EPEVTQTPSHQVTQMGQEVILRCVPISNHLYFYWYRQILGQKVEFLVSFYNNEISEKSEIFDDQFSVERPDGSNFTLKIRSTKLEDSAMYFCASSGGNLISGNTIYFGEGSWLTVV.

The CDR3 DNA follows: TGTGCCAGCAGCTTAGCTGGGACAGGGAGGCCCGGGGAGCTGTTTTTT. Translating it yields CASSLAGTGRPGELFF. The chain recombines TRBV7-2 with TRBJ2-2; 9 bases align to TRBD1. CDR3 size: 16 residues. Germline V gives CDR1 SGHTA, CDR2 FQGNSA. J lost 6 bases, V lost 0 bases, and 5 bases had no gene match.

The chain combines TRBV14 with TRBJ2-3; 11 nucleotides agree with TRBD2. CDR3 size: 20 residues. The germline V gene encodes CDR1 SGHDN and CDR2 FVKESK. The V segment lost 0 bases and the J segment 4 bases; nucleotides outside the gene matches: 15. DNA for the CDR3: TGTGCCAGCAGCCAAGATGCCCTAACCATAGCGGGGGGGCGAGCAGATACGCAGTATTTT. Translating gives CASSQDALTIAGGRADTQYF.

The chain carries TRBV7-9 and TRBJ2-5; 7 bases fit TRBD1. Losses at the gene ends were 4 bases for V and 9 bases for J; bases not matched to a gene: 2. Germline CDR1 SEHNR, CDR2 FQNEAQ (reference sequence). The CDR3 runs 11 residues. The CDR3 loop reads CASSWDSSQYF. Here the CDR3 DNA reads TGTGCCAGCAGCTGGGACAGTTCCCAGTACTTC.

The CDR3 protein is CASSYFGGSLYEQYF. For the CDR3, the DNA is TGTGCCAGCAGTTATTTCGGGGGGAGTTTGTACGAGCAGTACTTC. The J gene is TRBJ2-7, the V gene TRBV6-5, with TRBD2 identical over 7 bases. Trimming cost V 3 bases and J 4 bases; bases outside gene matches: 9. CDR1 is MNHEY and CDR2 is SVGAGI in the germline V gene. The CDR3 contains 15 residues.

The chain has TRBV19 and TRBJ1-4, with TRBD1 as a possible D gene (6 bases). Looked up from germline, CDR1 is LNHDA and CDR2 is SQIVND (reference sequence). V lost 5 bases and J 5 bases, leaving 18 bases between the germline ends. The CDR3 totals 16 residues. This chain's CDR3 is CASSLRQGFGNEKLFF. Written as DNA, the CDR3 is TGTGCCAGTAGTCTCCGGCAGGGGTTTGGGAATGAAAAACTGTTTTTT.

This chain's CDR3 is CASSPRGRDNEQFF. The CDR3 coding sequence is TGTGCCAGCAGTCCACGGGGTAGGGACAATGAGCAGTTCTTC. The genes are TRBV6-5 and TRBJ2-1; D perhaps matches TRBD2 (5 bases). Germline assignment: CDR1 MNHEY and CDR2 SVGAGI. This CDR3 is built from 14 residues. V was shortened by 5 bases and J by 5 bases, with 13 bases between the two germline ends.

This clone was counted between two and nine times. The CDR3 loop is CASSGQGLAADTQYF. The CDR3 nucleotides read TGTGCCAGCAGCGGACAGGGACTAGCGGCAGATACGCAGTATTTT. The chain employs TRBV7-2 and TRBJ2-3; 11 positions match TRBD2. The CDR3 consists of 15 residues. Germline lookup yields CDR1 SGHTA and CDR2 FQGNSA. Trimming cost V 5 bases and J 4 bases; bases outside gene matches: 5.

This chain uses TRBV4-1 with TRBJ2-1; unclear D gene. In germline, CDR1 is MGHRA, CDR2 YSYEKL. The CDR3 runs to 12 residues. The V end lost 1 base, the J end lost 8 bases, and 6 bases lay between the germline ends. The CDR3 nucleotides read TGCGCCAGCAGCCAAGTTTTCCATGAGCAGTTCTTC. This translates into CASSQVFHEQFF.

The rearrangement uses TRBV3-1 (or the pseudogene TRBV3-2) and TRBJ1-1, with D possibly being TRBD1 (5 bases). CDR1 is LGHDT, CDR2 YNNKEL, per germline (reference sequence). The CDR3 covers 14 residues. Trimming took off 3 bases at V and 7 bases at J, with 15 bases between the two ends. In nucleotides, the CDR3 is TGTGCCAGCAGCCAGGGGGTCCCGGGGTTTGAAGCTTTCTTT. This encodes CASSQGVPGFEAFF.

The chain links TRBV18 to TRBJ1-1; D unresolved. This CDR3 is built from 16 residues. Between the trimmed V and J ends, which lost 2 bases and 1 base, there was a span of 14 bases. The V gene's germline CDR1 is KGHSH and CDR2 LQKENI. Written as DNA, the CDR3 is TGTGCCAGCTCACCATTCTTATCCCGGGAGAACACTGAAGCTTTCTTT. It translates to CASSPFLSRENTEAFF.

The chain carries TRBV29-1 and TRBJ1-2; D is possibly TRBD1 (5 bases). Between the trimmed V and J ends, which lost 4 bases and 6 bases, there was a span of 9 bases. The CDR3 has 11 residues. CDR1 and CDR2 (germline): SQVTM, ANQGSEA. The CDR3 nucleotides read TGCAGCGTTGCGGGACGCAATGGCTACACCTTC. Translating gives CSVAGRNGYTF.

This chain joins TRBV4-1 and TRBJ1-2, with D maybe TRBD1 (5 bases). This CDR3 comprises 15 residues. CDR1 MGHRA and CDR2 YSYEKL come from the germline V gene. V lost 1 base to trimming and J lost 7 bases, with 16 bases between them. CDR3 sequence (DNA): TGCGCCAGCAGCCAAGCGGGGGAGGGTGTAGCTGGCTACACCTTC. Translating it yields CASSQAGEGVAGYTF.

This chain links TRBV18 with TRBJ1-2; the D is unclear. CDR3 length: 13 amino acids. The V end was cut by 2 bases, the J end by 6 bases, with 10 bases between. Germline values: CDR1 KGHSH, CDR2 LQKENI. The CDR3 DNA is TGTGCCAGCTCACCAAGGGTGGAGGATGGCTACACCTTC. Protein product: CASSPRVEDGYTF.

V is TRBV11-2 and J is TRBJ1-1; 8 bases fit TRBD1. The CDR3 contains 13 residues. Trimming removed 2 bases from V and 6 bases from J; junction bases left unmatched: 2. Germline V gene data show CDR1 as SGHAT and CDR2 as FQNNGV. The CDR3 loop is CASSLKQGAEAFF. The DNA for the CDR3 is TGTGCCAGCAGCTTAAAACAGGGGGCTGAAGCTTTCTTT.

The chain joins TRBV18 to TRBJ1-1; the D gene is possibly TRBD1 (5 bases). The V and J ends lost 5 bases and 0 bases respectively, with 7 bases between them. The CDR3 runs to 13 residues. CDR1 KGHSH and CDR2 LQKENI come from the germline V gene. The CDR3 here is CASSGGMNTEAFF. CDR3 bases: TGTGCCAGCTCAGGGGGAATGAACACTGAAGCTTTCTTT.

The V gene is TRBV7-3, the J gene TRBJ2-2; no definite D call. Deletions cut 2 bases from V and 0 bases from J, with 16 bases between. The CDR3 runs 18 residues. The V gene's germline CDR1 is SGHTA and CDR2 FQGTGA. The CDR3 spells CASSLAPRLSSNTGELFF. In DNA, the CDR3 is TGTGCCAGCAGCTTAGCCCCTCGGTTGTCCTCGAACACCGGGGAGCTGTTTTTT.

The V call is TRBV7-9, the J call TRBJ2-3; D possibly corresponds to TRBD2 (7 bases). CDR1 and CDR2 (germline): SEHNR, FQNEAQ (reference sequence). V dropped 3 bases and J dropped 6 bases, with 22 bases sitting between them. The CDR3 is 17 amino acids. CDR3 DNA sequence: TGTGCCAGCAGCTTTTTTGTCGCGGGGGCCGGACTTGATACGCAGTATTTT. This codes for CASSFFVAGAGLDTQYF.

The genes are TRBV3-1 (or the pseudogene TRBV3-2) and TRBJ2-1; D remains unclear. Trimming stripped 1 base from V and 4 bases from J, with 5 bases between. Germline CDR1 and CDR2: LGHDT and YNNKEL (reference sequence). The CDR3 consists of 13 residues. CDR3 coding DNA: TGTGCCAGCAGCCAAGTCCCGTACAATGAGCAGTTCTTC. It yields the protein CASSQVPYNEQFF.

CDR3 residues: CASSLVGDKVTDTQYF. CDR3 nucleotides: TGTGCCAGCAGCTTGGTAGGGGACAAAGTCACAGATACGCAGTATTTT. The chain couples TRBV5-8 to TRBJ2-3; D perhaps matches TRBD1 (6 bases). This CDR3 is built from 16 residues. V shed 0 bases and J shed 2 bases, with 13 bases lying between them. Germline V gene data show CDR1 as SGHTS and CDR2 as YDEGEE.

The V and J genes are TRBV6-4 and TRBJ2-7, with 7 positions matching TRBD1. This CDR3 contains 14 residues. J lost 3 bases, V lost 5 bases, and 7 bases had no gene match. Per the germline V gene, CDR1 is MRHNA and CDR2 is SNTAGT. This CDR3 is CASSRDSTSYEQYF. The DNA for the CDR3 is TGTGCCAGCAGTCGGGACAGCACGAGCTACGAGCAGTACTTC.

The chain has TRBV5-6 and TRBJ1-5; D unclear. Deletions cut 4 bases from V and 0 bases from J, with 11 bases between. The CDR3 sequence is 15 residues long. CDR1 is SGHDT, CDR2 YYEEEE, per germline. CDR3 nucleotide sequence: TGTGCCAGCAGCGCGAGGAGTCTTAGCAATCAGCCCCAGCATTTT. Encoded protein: CASSARSLSNQPQHF.

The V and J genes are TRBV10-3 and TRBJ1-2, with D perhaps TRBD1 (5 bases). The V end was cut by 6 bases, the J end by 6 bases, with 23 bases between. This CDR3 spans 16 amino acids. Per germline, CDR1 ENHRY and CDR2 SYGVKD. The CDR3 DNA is TGTGCCATCAGCGGGGGGTTAACAGTTTCGTTCGATGGCTACACCTTC. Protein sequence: CAISGGLTVSFDGYTF.

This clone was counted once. This chain's CDR3 is CASSLGLTNTEAFF. Written as DNA, the CDR3 is TGTGCCAGCAGCTTAGGCCTCACAAACACTGAAGCTTTCTTT. The V gene is TRBV7-8, the J gene TRBJ1-1; D unresolved. Trimming cost V 1 base and J 2 bases, with 8 bases left between them. The germline CDR1 and CDR2 sequences are SGHVS and FQNEAQ. This CDR3 spans 14 amino acids.

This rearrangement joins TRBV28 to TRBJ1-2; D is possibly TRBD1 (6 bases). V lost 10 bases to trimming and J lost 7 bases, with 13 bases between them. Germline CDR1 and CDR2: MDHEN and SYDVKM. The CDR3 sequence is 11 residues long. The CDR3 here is CAIRGVGGYTF. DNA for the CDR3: TGTGCCATCAGGGGCGTTGGTGGCTACACCTTC.